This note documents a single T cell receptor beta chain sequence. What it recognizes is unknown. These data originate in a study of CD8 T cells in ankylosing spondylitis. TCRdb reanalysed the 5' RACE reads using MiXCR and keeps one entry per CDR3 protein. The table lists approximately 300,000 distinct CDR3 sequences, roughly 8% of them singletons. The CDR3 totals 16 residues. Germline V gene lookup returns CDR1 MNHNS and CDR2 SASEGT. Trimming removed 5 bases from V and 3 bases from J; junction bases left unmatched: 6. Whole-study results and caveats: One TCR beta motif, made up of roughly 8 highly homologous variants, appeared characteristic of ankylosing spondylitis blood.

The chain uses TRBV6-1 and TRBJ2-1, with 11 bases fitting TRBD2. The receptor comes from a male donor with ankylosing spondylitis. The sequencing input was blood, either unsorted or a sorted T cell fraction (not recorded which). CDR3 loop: CASSKASGRHYNEQFF. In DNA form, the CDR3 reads TGTGCCAGCAGTAAGGCTAGCGGGAGGCACTACAATGAGCAGTTCTTC.